This T cell receptor beta chain was profiled in a study of shared clonotypes between healthy human individuals. Study overall: The donors, two women and a few men, were aged 18 to 49. General observations from the study: Compared with memory subsets, naive subsets generally had larger estimated richness. At large depth, rarefaction still showed sorted-subset sequencing to be incomplete.

CDR1 and CDR2 (germline): MGHRA, YSYEKL. Trimming took 4 bases from V and 7 from J, leaving 11 bases between them. This CDR3 region has 13 residues. How the authors handled the data: Junction-only sequences produced by ImmunoSEQ had no quality scores, so filtering differed. Clones were read by immunoSEQ multiplex PCR, and TCRdb kept only the in-frame ones, dropping some. That table is the source of V, J and clone size, and D and trimming were worked out from the DNA. The table has 1,500,000 or so clones, roughly 97% seen once; the top ten hold over 1%. As for this clone: The antigen remains undetermined.

Sequenced material: naive CD4+ T cells sorted from blood. The subset was: CD45RA+ positively selected. The clonotype originates from a man in his thirties or forties in good health. V usage is TRBV4-1 and J usage is TRBJ2-1; perhaps TRBD1 as D (5 bases). DNA of the CDR3: TGCGCCAGCAGCCTCACTCAGGGAAATGAGCAGTTCTTC. Protein sequence: CASSLTQGNEQFF.